This TCR beta chain was identified in a study of CD8+CD57+ T cells in acquired aplastic anemia. About this clonotype: The junction differs from germline at one of its ends, possibly a read error.

From germline, CDR1 is ENHRY and CDR2 SYGVKD. The CDR3 extends over 20 amino acids. For CDR3 and TCR beta VDJ profiling, genomic DNA was the template used. MiXCR was run by TCRdb on the reads, yielding one entry per CDR3 protein. The data show 250,000 or so distinct CDR3 sequences, with 47% seen just once and under 9% held by the top ten. The patients chosen for sequencing had shown expansion of CD8+CD57+ cells (detected by flow cytometry). The rearrangement uses TRBV10-3 and TRBJ1-1; no definite D call. This clonotype originated in a human donor with aplastic anemia. Specimen: sorted CD4+, CD8+, or CD8+CD57+ T cells (not recorded which) from PBMCs. The CDR3 reads CASSYYSPRLRGPGSTEAFF. Written as DNA, the CDR3 is TGTGCCAGCAGTTATTATTCCCCACGGCTCAGAGGACCCGGCTCCACTGAAGCTTTCTTT.